Each of the 22 T cell receptor beta chains below was sequenced from the same sample in a study of blood T cell repertoires in COVID-19. The table came from immunoSEQ multiplex PCR; TCRdb's copy has only in-frame clones and leaves some out. The sample holds 50,000 to 75,000 clones, roughly 90% seen once. The sequenced sample was peripheral blood. The receptor source for this set is a woman aged 45-60 years with active or convalescent COVID-19.

This clone was detected once. The gene calls are TRBV7-9 and TRBJ2-2; D remains unclear. Trimming took 2 bases from V and 3 from J, leaving 7 bases between them. The CDR3 has 14 amino acids. The germline V gene encodes CDR1 SEHNR and CDR2 FQNEAQ (reference sequence). The CDR3 nucleotides are TGTGCCAGCAGCTTAATTAGCTACACCGGGGAGCTGTTTTTT. Amino acids: CASSLISYTGELFF. Supplemented by reference TRBV7-9 and TRBJ2-2, the full variable domain reads DTGVSQNPRHKITKRGQNVTFRCDPISEHNRLYWYRQTLGQGPEFLTYFQNEAQLEKSRLLSDRFSAERPKGSFSTLEIQRTEQGDSAMYLCASSLISYTGELFFGEGSRLTVL.

The chain employs TRBV6-1 and TRBJ2-3, with D possibly being TRBD2 (9 bases). With 2 bases removed from V and 2 bases from J, the gap between germline ends came to 17 bases. The germline V gene encodes CDR1 MNHNS and CDR2 SASEGT. The CDR3 runs to 17 residues. CDR3 coding DNA: TGTGCCAGCAGTGAACTAGCGGGACAGGCCATCACAGATACGCAGTATTTT. Translation gives CASSELAGQAITDTQYF.

CDR3 amino acids: CASRLEAGFMNTEAFF. DNA for the CDR3: TGCGCCAGCAGGCTCGAGGCGGGTTTCATGAACACTGAAGCTTTCTTT. This chain links TRBV4-1 with TRBJ1-1; D unresolved. This CDR3 is 16 amino acids long. Trimming cost V 6 bases and J 0 bases, with 17 bases left between them. The germline V gene encodes CDR1 MGHRA and CDR2 YSYEKL.

As concerns this clone: The junction shows a germline mismatch at one end, possibly a read error. V is TRBV29-1 and J is TRBJ1-2; D perhaps matches TRBD1 (5 bases). The CDR3 has 13 residues. Germline V gene lookup returns CDR1 SQVTM and CDR2 ANQGSEA. The CDR3 bases are TGCAGCGTGGGGGGTAGTGTTCCGGGACCGGTTCCCTTC. This encodes CSVGGSVPGPVPF.

This chain joins TRBV27 and TRBJ2-3, with a weak D call TRBD2 (5 bases). The germline gives CDR1 MNHEY, CDR2 SMNVEV (reference sequence). V lost 6 bases, J lost 6 bases, and 16 bases lay in between. This CDR3 region has 14 residues. CDR3 nucleotides: TGTGCCAGCAGCGACTTGGGGAGAGTGGATACGCAGTATTTT. Amino acids: CASSDLGRVDTQYF.

J is TRBJ2-3 and V is TRBV19; 9 nucleotides align to TRBD2. Germline V lookup: CDR1 LNHDA, CDR2 SQIVND (reference sequence). CDR3 length equals 15 residues. V shed 3 bases, J shed 7 bases, and the junction held 8 bases outside the gene matches. The CDR3 is CASSIIAGASNTQYF. The CDR3 DNA follows: TGTGCCAGTAGTATTATAGCGGGAGCCAGTAATACGCAGTATTTT.

The chain combines TRBV14 with TRBJ1-1; maybe TRBD1 (5 bases). Germline values: CDR1 SGHDN, CDR2 FVKESK. V was pared by 3 bases and J by 1 base, with 12 bases between. The CDR3 runs 15 residues. The CDR3 DNA reads as TGTGCCAGCAGCCAGTACTTCACAGGGAACACTGAAGCTTTCTTT. As protein: CASSQYFTGNTEAFF.

The chain recombines TRBV2 with TRBJ2-3; possibly TRBD2 for D (6 bases). The CDR3 has 15 amino acids. V was cut by 1 base and J by 2 bases, with 10 bases left in between. The germline CDR1 and CDR2 sequences are SNHLY and FYNNEI. The CDR3 DNA is TGTGCCAGCAGTGAAGTCGGGAGCTTCACAGATACGCAGTATTTT. Residues: CASSEVGSFTDTQYF.

The rearrangement links TRBV18 to TRBJ2-2, with no clear D. V was trimmed by 5 bases and J by 0 bases, leaving 13 bases between them. CDR1 KGHSH and CDR2 LQKENI come from the germline V gene. The CDR3 loop spans 16 amino acids. Here the CDR3 reads CASSGSGFANTGELFF. The CDR3 bases are TGTGCCAGCTCAGGGTCAGGATTCGCGAACACCGGGGAGCTGTTTTTT.

This chain joins TRBV11-2 and TRBJ2-2, with D unresolved. Trimming shortened V by 5 bases and J by 0 bases, and 7 bases separated the two germline ends. This CDR3 region has 14 residues. Germline assignment: CDR1 SGHAT and CDR2 FQNNGV. CDR3 in DNA: TGTGCCAGCAGCCGGGTCTCGAACACCGGGGAGCTGTTTTTT. Translating gives CASSRVSNTGELFF.

The rearrangement joins TRBV18 to TRBJ1-2; 7 bases are a match to TRBD1. The CDR3 sequence is 14 residues long. Trimming removed 2 bases from V and 4 bases from J; junction bases left unmatched: 4. The V gene's germline CDR1 is KGHSH and CDR2 LQKENI. The CDR3 loop reads CASSPTGVVYGYTF. The CDR3 bases are TGTGCCAGCTCACCAACAGGGGTTGTCTATGGCTACACCTTC.

The genes are TRBV6-5 and TRBJ1-1, with 7 bases identical to TRBD1. Germline V CDR1 and CDR2: MNHEY, SVGAGI. The CDR3 covers 15 residues. With 4 bases clipped from V and 3 bases from J, the junction kept 8 bases outside the gene matches. The CDR3 protein is CASSLTGRTHTEAFF. The CDR3 bases are TGTGCCAGCAGTTTGACAGGGCGGACGCACACTGAAGCTTTCTTT.

CDR3 loop: CASSLLTVGEKLFF. In DNA, the CDR3 is TGTGCCAGCAGCCTACTTACAGTTGGTGAAAAACTGTTTTTT. The V call is TRBV2, the J call TRBJ1-4; D is ambiguous. Trimming left V 6 bases short and J 7 bases short, with 15 bases between. Germline loops: CDR1 SNHLY, CDR2 FYNNEI. The CDR3 runs 14 residues.

In DNA form, the CDR3 reads TGTGCCAGCAGTTTATCGACGGGACAGGGACCTCGCGCGACCTACGAGCAGTACTTC. Protein: CASSLSTGQGPRATYEQYF. This sequence joins TRBV27 and TRBJ2-7; 9 positions agree with TRBD1. The CDR3 has 19 amino acids. V lost 0 bases, J lost 2 bases, and 14 bases stayed unmatched. The germline CDR1 and CDR2 sequences are MNHEY and SMNVEV (reference sequence).

This chain connects TRBV2 to TRBJ1-5, with a weak D call TRBD1 (5 bases). Germline V lookup: CDR1 SNHLY, CDR2 FYNNEI. This CDR3 spans 16 amino acids. With 0 bases removed from V and 5 bases from J, the gap between germline ends came to 14 bases. In DNA form, the CDR3 reads TGTGCCAGCAGTGAAGCCCGGGGGAAGGATGATCAGCCCCAGCATTTT. Translation gives CASSEARGKDDQPQHF.

The chain couples TRBV5-1 to TRBJ2-5; possible D gene TRBD2, 5 bases. The germline V and J ends were trimmed by 0 bases and 5 bases, with 8 bases remaining between them. The CDR3 contains 13 residues. Germline V gene sequence: CDR1 SGHRS, CDR2 YFSETQ. The CDR3 sequence is CASSLGSGETQYF. CDR3 coding DNA: TGCGCCAGCAGCTTGGGGTCGGGGGAGACCCAGTACTTC.

In regard to this clone: The sample carries other DNA sequences with the same CDR3. This sequence joins TRBV19 and TRBJ2-2; 10 positions agree with TRBD2. V trimming: 6 bases; J trimming: 0 bases; junction bases outside the gene matches: 1. The CDR3 length is 15 residues. Germline assignment: CDR1 LNHDA and CDR2 SQIVND (reference sequence). The chain's CDR3 is CASSLAGANTGELFF. The CDR3 DNA is TGTGCCAGTAGCCTAGCGGGGGCGAACACCGGGGAGCTGTTTTTT.

The chain joins TRBV5-4 to TRBJ1-3; 10 bases are shared with TRBD1. With 4 bases clipped from V and 3 bases from J, the junction kept 13 bases outside the gene matches. Looked up from germline, CDR1 is SGHNT and CDR2 is YYREEE (reference sequence). This CDR3 has 18 amino acids. The chain's CDR3 is CASSAGHRDRGFGNTIYF. CDR3 nucleotides: TGTGCCAGCAGCGCGGGACACCGGGACAGGGGATTTGGAAACACCATATATTTT.

The chain joins TRBV7-9 to TRBJ2-7, with TRBD2 identical over 8 bases. This CDR3 is built from 14 residues. Germline V lookup: CDR1 SEHNR, CDR2 FQNEAQ (reference sequence). Unmatched junction bases numbered 3, after V lost 4 bases and J lost 1 base. The CDR3 here is CASSSGTRSYEQYF. The DNA for the CDR3 is TGTGCCAGCAGCTCCGGGACTAGATCCTACGAGCAGTACTTC.

The rearrangement joins TRBV27 to TRBJ2-2, with TRBD2 as a possible D gene (7 bases). Germline CDR1 is MNHEY and CDR2 is SMNVEV (reference sequence). The CDR3 loop spans 16 amino acids. V lost 6 bases to trimming and J lost 1 base, with 15 bases between them. The CDR3 spells CASRGGGKRNTGELFF. The CDR3 DNA reads TGTGCCAGCAGAGGGGGAGGGAAGAGGAACACCGGGGAGCTGTTTTTT.

This clone was seen just once. This chain joins TRBV2 and TRBJ1-3, with 9 bases identical to TRBD1. Trimming at V came to 5 bases and at J to 6 bases, leaving 11 bases not matched to a gene. The CDR3 has 16 residues. Germline values: CDR1 SNHLY, CDR2 FYNNEI. The DNA for the CDR3 is TGTGCCAGCAGTCGACAGCCGGACAGGGGCGTAAACACCATATATTTT. Residues: CASSRQPDRGVNTIYF. Full variable domain (outside the CDR3, taken from reference TRBV2 and TRBJ1-3): EPEVTQTPSHQVTQMGQEVILRCVPISNHLYFYWYRQILGQKVEFLVSFYNNEISEKSEIFDDQFSVERPDGSNFTLKIRSTKLEDSAMYFCASSRQPDRGVNTIYFGEGSWLTVV.

In DNA form, the CDR3 reads TGTGCCAGCTCAAACAGACAGGGGACCGGAAACACCATATATTTT. Encoded protein: CASSNRQGTGNTIYF. V is TRBV18 and J is TRBJ1-3; 8 bases match TRBD1. The CDR3 totals 15 residues. The germline CDR1 and CDR2 sequences are KGHSH and LQKENI. The V segment lost 5 bases and the J segment 4 bases; nucleotides outside the gene matches: 7.